Shown below are 23 T cell receptor beta chains from a single sample sequenced in a study of shared clonotypes between healthy human individuals. TCRdb keeps only in-frame clones here, not all; method: immunoSEQ multiplex PCR. The sample includes approximately 710,000 clones, 90% of them seen just once. Sequencing input: memory CD8+ T cells from PBMCs. Subset specified: CD45RO+ cells pooled with CCR7-negative TemRA cells. These receptors all stem from a man younger than 30 in good health. Some clones in this sample may be carry-over from other donors' samples.

The chain employs TRBV7-9 and TRBJ2-2; D is unresolved. The V gene's germline CDR1 is SEHNR and CDR2 FQNEAQ (reference sequence). The CDR3 is 15 amino acids. Trimming left V 0 bases short and J 7 bases short, with 12 bases between. The CDR3 region is CASSLAEGHVGELFF. CDR3 coding DNA: TGTGCCAGCAGCTTAGCGGAAGGGCACGTCGGGGAGCTGTTTTTT.

This chain connects TRBV27 to TRBJ2-1; tentative D call: TRBD2 (5 bases). Germline CDR1 MNHEY, CDR2 SMNVEV (reference sequence). This CDR3 contains 15 residues. V lost 5 bases to trimming and J lost 2 bases, with 13 bases between them. The CDR3 protein is CASSLGVTTYNEQFF. The CDR3 coding sequence is TGTGCCAGCAGTCTCGGGGTTACCACCTACAATGAGCAGTTCTTC.

The rearrangement links TRBV7-9 to TRBJ1-1; TRBD1 aligns across 10 bases. Germline CDR1 reads SEHNR; CDR2 reads FQNEAQ (reference sequence). V lost 5 bases to trimming and J lost 4 bases; unmatched junction nucleotides: 4. CDR3 size: 14 residues. This CDR3 is CASSARDRGTEAFF. In DNA, the CDR3 is TGTGCCAGCAGCGCCCGGGACAGGGGCACTGAAGCTTTCTTT.

The J gene is TRBJ2-1, the V gene TRBV4-1, with 7 bases identical to TRBD2. The ends lost 2 bases at V and 6 bases at J; junction bases unmatched: 7. Germline V gene data show CDR1 as MGHRA and CDR2 as YSYEKL. This CDR3 contains 15 residues. The CDR3 loop is CASSQIGGSFNEQFF. Here the CDR3 DNA reads TGCGCCAGCAGCCAAATTGGCGGGAGTTTCAATGAGCAGTTCTTC.

This chain joins TRBV7-9 and TRBJ2-1; maybe TRBD1 (5 bases). This CDR3 has 14 residues. V shed 5 bases and J shed 6 bases, with 14 bases lying between them. CDR1 is SEHNR, CDR2 FQNEAQ, per germline (reference sequence). CDR3 residues: CASSQQGRGNEQFF. The CDR3 nucleotides are TGTGCCAGCAGCCAGCAGGGAAGGGGCAATGAGCAGTTCTTC.

This chain connects TRBV18 to TRBJ1-2, with TRBD1 matching 7 bases. CDR1 is KGHSH, CDR2 LQKENI, per germline. The CDR3 totals 14 residues. J was trimmed by 8 bases and V by 3 bases; bases with no gene match: 9. This chain's CDR3 is CASSPPDRMEGYTF. DNA for the CDR3: TGTGCCAGCTCACCCCCGGACAGGATGGAAGGCTACACCTTC.

The gene calls are TRBV19 and TRBJ1-5; D is perhaps TRBD1 (6 bases). V shed 3 bases and J shed 5 bases, with 14 bases lying between them. There are 15 residues in the CDR3. From germline, CDR1 is LNHDA and CDR2 SQIVND (reference sequence). The CDR3 loop is CASSMRGALYQPQHF. The CDR3 DNA reads as TGTGCCAGTAGTATGAGGGGGGCTTTATATCAGCCCCAGCATTTT.

The chain links TRBV29-1 to TRBJ2-1; D might be TRBD2 (7 bases). V gave up 5 bases and J gave up 16 bases, with 18 bases separating them. The CDR3 length is 11 residues. In germline, CDR1 is SQVTM, CDR2 ANQGSEA. The CDR3 nucleotides read TGCAGCGTTCCCTCGGGGAGGGGGTTCTTCTTC. It encodes CSVPSGRGFFF.

The chain links TRBV19 to TRBJ1-1; 9 positions match TRBD1. V was clipped by 5 bases and J by 3 bases; unmatched bases: 7. The CDR3 sequence is 15 residues long. The germline CDR1 and CDR2 sequences are LNHDA and SQIVND (reference sequence). The CDR3: CASSSYRGPDTEAFF. CDR3 coding DNA: TGTGCCAGTAGTTCCTACAGGGGGCCGGACACTGAAGCTTTCTTT. Full variable domain (remainder filled in from reference TRBV19 and TRBJ1-1): DGGITQSPKYLFRKEGQNVTLSCEQNLNHDAMYWYRQDPGQGLRLIYYSQIVNDFQKGDIAEGYSVSREKKESFPLTVTSAQKNPTAFYLCASSSYRGPDTEAFFGQGTRLTVV.

The J gene is TRBJ2-7, the V gene TRBV9, with 7 bases identical to TRBD2. The germline CDR1 and CDR2 sequences are SGDLS and YYNGEE. The trim removed 7 bases at V and 0 bases at J, leaving 4 bases unmatched. This CDR3 is built from 13 residues. The CDR3 DNA reads TGTGCCAGCGGGGGGGTAAGCTCCTACGAGCAGTACTTC. This translates into CASGGVSSYEQYF.

This clone appeared a single time. The chain couples TRBV7-2 to TRBJ1-1; D ambiguous. The germline V gene encodes CDR1 SGHTA and CDR2 FQGNSA. V was pared by 6 bases and J by 4 bases, with 21 bases between. The CDR3 is 16 amino acids. In nucleotides, the CDR3 is TGTGCCAGCAGTCCACCGTTTTCGGGTCGAGTCACTGAAGCTTTCTTT. Residues: CASSPPFSGRVTEAFF.

V is TRBV5-6 and J is TRBJ2-7; D assignment may be TRBD1 or TRBD2 (5 bases each). V lost 4 bases to trimming and J lost 6 bases, with 11 bases between them. CDR3 length: 12 residues. The V gene's germline CDR1 is SGHDT and CDR2 YYEEEE. In nucleotides, the CDR3 is TGTGCCAGCAGCCCGGCAGGGACCGAGCAGTACTTC. Translating gives CASSPAGTEQYF.

This clone was counted a few times. V and J are TRBV4-1 and TRBJ1-2; D unclear. Per the germline V gene, CDR1 is MGHRA and CDR2 is YSYEKL. The CDR3 runs 15 residues. V lost 5 bases and J lost 7, with 20 bases in between. CDR3 region: CASSTQERLFAGYTF. CDR3 nucleotides: TGCGCCAGCAGCACCCAGGAGAGGCTTTTCGCTGGCTACACCTTC.

V gene TRBV11-2 combines with J gene TRBJ2-7; D unclear. The CDR3 totals 14 residues. Germline V lookup: CDR1 SGHAT, CDR2 FQNNGV. V lost 0 bases and J 3 bases, leaving 9 bases between the germline ends. The DNA for the CDR3 is TGTGCCAGCAGCTTAGATTGGGCTAACTACGAGCAGTACTTC. It translates to CASSLDWANYEQYF.

The V call is TRBV5-8, the J call TRBJ1-1, with a tentative D call TRBD1 (5 bases). Germline CDR1 and CDR2: SGHTS and YDEGEE. The CDR3 has 14 residues. V gave up 3 bases and J gave up 0 bases, with 9 bases separating them. CDR3 amino acids: CASSWGLLNTEAFF. The CDR3 bases are TGTGCCAGCAGCTGGGGACTGTTGAACACTGAAGCTTTCTTT.

The chain recombines TRBV2 with TRBJ1-2; D is possibly TRBD1 (6 bases). This CDR3 contains 14 residues. Germline-derived CDR1 and CDR2 are SNHLY and FYNNEI. V gave up 5 bases and J gave up 7 bases, with 17 bases separating them. The CDR3 reads CASSNSEGGVGYTF. The CDR3 coding sequence is TGTGCCAGCAGTAACTCGGAGGGGGGAGTTGGCTACACCTTC.

This sequence joins TRBV6-1 and TRBJ1-1; possible D gene TRBD1, 5 bases. The germline V gene has CDR1 MNHNS and CDR2 SASEGT. The CDR3 runs 14 residues. V was shortened by 2 bases and J by 5 bases, with 12 bases between the two germline ends. The CDR3 coding sequence is TGTGCCAGCAGTGAATGGAGGGGAAGGACTGAAGCTTTCTTT. Translating gives CASSEWRGRTEAFF.

J is TRBJ2-1 and V is TRBV6-4; TRBD2 aligns across 13 bases. The CDR3 consists of 17 residues. Germline V CDR1 and CDR2: MRHNA, SNTAGT. The V gene end was trimmed by 4 bases and the J gene end by 5 bases; junction bases not matched to a gene: 8. CDR3 in DNA: TGTGCCAGCAGTGCCGGCCCGGGACTAGCGGGGAACAATGAGCAGTTCTTC. It yields the protein CASSAGPGLAGNNEQFF.

This clone has more than one count but fewer than ten. This chain connects TRBV9 to TRBJ2-1, with D perhaps matching TRBD2 (6 bases). Germline assignment: CDR1 SGDLS and CDR2 YYNGEE. V was clipped by 0 bases and J by 6 bases, with 10 bases between them. There are 14 residues in the CDR3. The CDR3 region is CASSVAPGSNEQFF. CDR3 DNA sequence: TGTGCCAGCAGCGTAGCCCCCGGGAGCAATGAGCAGTTCTTC. Looking up the rest from reference TRBV9 and TRBJ2-1 gives the full variable domain: DSGVTQTPKHLITATGQRVTLRCSPRSGDLSVYWYQQSLDQGLQFLIQYYNGEERAKGNILERFSAQQFPDLHSELNLSSLELGDSALYFCASSVAPGSNEQFFGPGTRLTVL.

The CDR3 reads CASSLSGRNNEQFF. The CDR3 coding sequence is TGTGCCAGCAGCTTATCCGGGCGGAACAATGAGCAGTTCTTC. The chain carries TRBV7-9 and TRBJ2-1; the D is unclear. The V gene's germline CDR1 is SEHNR and CDR2 FQNEAQ (reference sequence). The V end was cut by 2 bases, the J end by 5 bases, with 10 bases between. This CDR3 is 14 amino acids long. Together with reference TRBV7-9 and TRBJ2-1, the CDR3 gives the full variable domain: DTGVSQNPRHKITKRGQNVTFRCDPISEHNRLYWYRQTLGQGPEFLTYFQNEAQLEKSRLLSDRFSAERPKGSFSTLEIQRTEQGDSAMYLCASSLSGRNNEQFFGPGTRLTVL.

Here the CDR3 reads CASSLEGGSSTDTQYF. The CDR3 DNA reads as TGTGCCAGCAGCTTAGAAGGTGGGAGTAGCACAGATACGCAGTATTTT. The genes are TRBV7-8 and TRBJ2-3; D perhaps matches TRBD2 (5 bases). V lost 1 base, J lost 0 bases, and 11 bases lay in between. CDR3 length equals 16 residues. In germline, CDR1 is SGHVS, CDR2 FQNEAQ.

The V call is TRBV19, the J call TRBJ2-7; possible D gene TRBD1, 6 bases. Trimming took 3 bases from V and 6 from J, leaving 15 bases between them. Germline-derived CDR1 and CDR2 are LNHDA and SQIVND (reference sequence). The CDR3 runs 14 residues. The CDR3 sequence: CASSIATGPREQYF. For the CDR3, the DNA is TGTGCCAGTAGTATCGCGACAGGCCCCCGCGAGCAGTACTTC.

This sequence joins TRBV15 and TRBJ2-3, with a weak D call TRBD2 (6 bases). Per germline, CDR1 LNHNV and CDR2 YYDKDF (reference sequence). CDR3 size: 18 residues. Between the trimmed V and J ends, which lost 5 bases and 0 bases, there was a span of 21 bases. DNA for the CDR3: TGTGCCACCAGCGGACTACAAAGGCGGGACTCTAGCACAGATACGCAGTATTTT. It translates to CATSGLQRRDSSTDTQYF.